This passage covers 2 T cell receptor beta chains from one sample sequenced in a study of T-cell memory formation after mild COVID-19. MiXCR, applied by TCRdb to the 5' RACE reads, yields one record per CDR3 protein. The sample carries 400,000 to 500,000 distinct CDR3 sequences, 15% to 20% recorded once. The source material was PBMCs or a T cell subset sorted from them (not recorded which). Every receptor here comes from an adult woman who had mild COVID-19 (a few samples of this study predate the infection). Cell type and time point are not known.

This clonotype occurred many times. The CDR3 nucleotides are TGTGCCAGCACCCCAGGGACCTACGAGCAGTACTTC. This translates into CASTPGTYEQYF. The chain couples TRBV6-6 to TRBJ2-7; D may be TRBD1 (5 bases). V lost 7 bases and J lost 2, with 9 bases in between. CDR1 is MNHNY, CDR2 SVGAGI, per germline (reference sequence). The CDR3 sequence is 12 residues long.

This clonotype was seen a few times. This chain uses TRBV5-1 with TRBJ1-1, with no clear D. Between the trimmed V and J ends, which lost 4 bases and 7 bases, there was a span of 14 bases. The germline V gene encodes CDR1 SGHRS and CDR2 YFSETQ. The length of the CDR3 is 13 residues. As DNA, the CDR3 is TGCGCCAGCAGCCATCCCGTTTCTCTTGAAGCTTTCTTT. Protein product: CASSHPVSLEAFF.